The 30 T cell receptor beta chains below come from one sample, sequenced in a study of blood T cells in healthy people across ages (dated by TCRdb to the mid-2010s). Library preparation used 5' RACE. TCRdb shows the sequencer as Illumina HiSeq 2500. A second PCR of roughly 7 to 11 cycles was performed with a sample-barcoded 5' primer and a J-beta primer mix. In TCRdb, the public reads were trimmed at Q25 with fastp and aligned with MiXCR, with productive beta chains retained. A single entry per CDR3 protein holds the most common genes and DNA from its merged rows. The sample table records around 800,000 distinct CDR3 sequences; around 25% of these occur just once. The ten largest account for under 3% of the sample. In addition, the sample was reused for a study of T cells of mothers and their children.

Sequencing input: blood. Receptors originate from a boy aged 5-17 years in good health.

This chain joins TRBV30 and TRBJ1-1; D is unresolved. Germline V lookup: CDR1 GTSNPN, CDR2 SVGIG (reference sequence). The CDR3 contains 14 residues. The V end lost 2 bases, the J end lost 4 bases, and 14 bases lay between the germline ends. The CDR3: CAWSNRGKRTEAFF. The CDR3, as DNA: TGTGCCTGGAGTAACCGGGGTAAGCGCACTGAAGCTTTCTTT.

The table lists this clonotype with a few counts. The chain has TRBV27 and TRBJ2-1, with unresolved D. TRBJ2-7 explains the end of the DNA better; the J call may be wrong. Germline V gene sequence: CDR1 MNHEY, CDR2 SMNVEV (reference sequence). The length of the CDR3 is 11 residues. The chain's CDR3 is CASSPLGEQYF. CDR3 sequence (DNA): TGTGCCAGCAGTCCGTTGGGCGAGCAGTACTTC.

The rearrangement joins TRBV20-1 to TRBJ2-7; 8 bases fit TRBD2. This CDR3 is built from 12 residues. From germline, CDR1 is DFQATT and CDR2 SNEGSKA (reference sequence). Trimming cost V 5 bases and J 5 bases; bases outside gene matches: 5. CDR3 residues: CSARSREDEQYF. Written as DNA, the CDR3 is TGCAGTGCTCGGTCGCGGGAGGACGAGCAGTACTTC.

This clonotype was counted only a few times. This chain connects TRBV6-5 to TRBJ2-5, with D possibly matching TRBD1 (6 bases). This CDR3 is 15 amino acids long. Germline CDR1 and CDR2: MNHEY and SVGAGI. V was shortened by 0 bases and J by 3 bases, with 11 bases between the two germline ends. Written as DNA, the CDR3 is TGTGCCAGCAGTTACTCGTACAGGGTGGAAGAGACCCAGTACTTC. Protein product: CASSYSYRVEETQYF.

The chain links TRBV29-1 to TRBJ1-2, with 7 bases matching TRBD1. Looked up from germline, CDR1 is SQVTM and CDR2 is ANQGSEA. The CDR3 consists of 13 residues. The junction had 5 bases not matched to a gene; V was cut back by 1 base and J by 6 bases. The CDR3 here is CSVEVSGGNGYTF. The CDR3 bases are TGCAGCGTTGAAGTTTCAGGGGGGAATGGCTACACCTTC.

This clonotype came up once. This chain links TRBV29-1 with TRBJ2-7; TRBD1 agrees at 7 bases. The DNA end is a closer match to TRBJ2-1, so the J assignment may be wrong. CDR1 is SQVTM, CDR2 ANQGSEA, per germline. CDR3 size: 15 residues. The CDR3 region has the DNA TGCAGCGTTGGGGGGTGGGGACAGCCGCGGGTCGAGCAGTTCTTC. This codes for CSVGGWGQPRVEQFF.

CDR3 in DNA: TGTGCCAGCACTTTGGGATACGAGCAGTACTTC. It codes for CASTLGYEQYF. This chain links TRBV28 with TRBJ2-5; D remains ambiguous. The end of the DNA is better explained by TRBJ2-7, so the J call may be wrong. CDR1 is MDHEN and CDR2 is SYDVKM in the germline V gene. The CDR3 is 11 amino acids.

Remarks on this clonotype: The junction does not match germline at one end; this may be a read error. This sequence joins TRBV5-1 and TRBJ1-4; D gene ambiguous. The CDR3 spans 16 residues. The V gene's germline CDR1 is SGHRS and CDR2 YFSETQ. For the CDR3, the DNA is TGCGCCAGCAGCTTGGTACCGATGGGAACTAATGGAAAACTGTTTTTT. The encoded protein is CASSLVPMGTNGKLFF.

Notes on this clonotype: One junction end does not reproduce the germline sequence, and a read error may be involved. This sequence joins TRBV9 and TRBJ2-1; 8 bases align to TRBD2. The J call may not be correct, given that the DNA end is closer to TRBJ2-7. Germline V gene data show CDR1 as SGDLS and CDR2 as YYNGEE. The CDR3 spans 15 residues. This chain's CDR3 is CANSVASSGYYEQYF. As DNA, the CDR3 is TGTGCCAACAGCGTCGCTTCTAGCGGGTACTACGAGCAGTACTTC.

This clonotype occurred a few times. The chain has TRBV7-9 and TRBJ1-2, with no clear D. V dropped 1 base and J dropped 8 bases, with 8 bases sitting between them. Germline V CDR1 and CDR2: SEHNR, FQNEAQ (reference sequence). The CDR3 totals 12 residues. CDR3 region: CASSLEKGGYTF. In nucleotides, the CDR3 is TGTGCCAGCAGCTTAGAGAAGGGCGGCTACACCTTC.

This chain joins TRBV7-2 and TRBJ2-7, with 7 bases that match TRBD1. In germline, CDR1 is SGHTA, CDR2 FQGNSA. J lost 3 bases, V lost 5 bases, and 7 bases had no gene match. The CDR3 loop spans 14 amino acids. CDR3 coding DNA: TGTGCCAGCAGCCGGGACAGTAACGACTACGAGCAGTACTTC. Translating it yields CASSRDSNDYEQYF. The whole variable domain, filled in from reference TRBV7-2 and TRBJ2-7, reads GAGVSQSPSNKVTEKGKDVELRCDPISGHTALYWYRQSLGQGLEFLIYFQGNSAPDKSGLPSDRFSAERTGGSVSTLTIQRTQQEDSAVYLCASSRDSNDYEQYFGPGTRLTVT.

This rearrangement joins TRBV5-1 to TRBJ2-4; weak D call: TRBD2 (6 bases). The CDR3 spans 15 residues. In germline, CDR1 is SGHRS, CDR2 YFSETQ. With 0 bases removed from V and 9 bases from J, the gap between germline ends came to 16 bases. CDR3 sequence (DNA): TGCGCCAGCAGCTTGGAGGGACTCCCGTTAGGCATTCAGTACTTC. The encoded protein is CASSLEGLPLGIQYF. The full variable domain, rest sourced from reference TRBV5-1 and TRBJ2-4, is KAGVTQTPRYLIKTRGQQVTLSCSPISGHRSVSWYQQTPGQGLQFLFEYFSETQRNKGNFPGRFSGRQFSNSRSEMNVSTLELGDSALYLCASSLEGLPLGIQYFGAGTRLSVL.

This rearrangement joins TRBV5-1 to TRBJ1-1; D possibly corresponds to TRBD1 (6 bases). The CDR3 spans 15 residues. Looked up from germline, CDR1 is SGHRS and CDR2 is YFSETQ. V shed 5 bases and J shed 1 base, with 15 bases lying between them. CDR3 sequence: CASRAPDRTNTEAFF. In DNA form, the CDR3 reads TGCGCCAGCAGAGCCCCAGACAGGACGAACACTGAAGCTTTCTTT.

This chain uses TRBV29-1 with TRBJ2-1; a possible D gene is TRBD1 (6 bases). Germline values: CDR1 SQVTM, CDR2 ANQGSEA. V gave up 6 bases and J gave up 5 bases, with 14 bases separating them. CDR3 size: 13 residues. CDR3 protein: CSVNLQGNNEQFF. DNA for the CDR3: TGCAGCGTCAACTTACAGGGAAACAATGAGCAGTTCTTC.

This clonotype appeared a few times. This chain connects TRBV29-1 to TRBJ2-7; D is undetermined. The length of the CDR3 is 12 residues. V lost 5 bases, J lost 3 bases, and 11 bases lay in between. Germline values: CDR1 SQVTM, CDR2 ANQGSEA. CDR3 coding DNA: TGCAGCGTTAAAACGGAATTCTACGAGCAGTACTTC. Translation: CSVKTEFYEQYF.

The V and J genes are TRBV29-1 and TRBJ2-7; 7 nucleotides match TRBD1. The CDR3 extends over 11 amino acids. The junction had 4 bases not matched to a gene; V was cut back by 5 bases and J by 6 bases. Germline V gene data show CDR1 as SQVTM and CDR2 as ANQGSEA. The CDR3 reads CSVKTGREQYF. The CDR3 nucleotides read TGCAGCGTTAAGACAGGGCGCGAGCAGTACTTC.

Only a few counts were recorded for this clonotype. An end of the junction does not agree with germline; a read error may underlie this. The chain uses TRBV5-1 and TRBJ2-3; 8 positions agree with TRBD1. The germline V gene encodes CDR1 SGHRS and CDR2 YFSETQ. The CDR3 loop spans 15 amino acids. CDR3 residues: CASNLWAGGSDTQYF. DNA of the CDR3: TGCGCCAGCAACTTGTGGGCAGGGGGCTCGGATACGCAGTATTTT.

V gene TRBV15 combines with J gene TRBJ2-7; D is unresolved. The CDR3 covers 11 residues. V was clipped by 1 base and J by 9 bases, with 7 bases between them. The germline CDR1 and CDR2 sequences are LNHNV and YYDKDF (reference sequence). The CDR3 sequence is CATSRGAWQYF. CDR3 bases: TGTGCCACCAGCAGAGGAGCCTGGCAGTACTTC. Full variable domain (outside the CDR3, taken from reference TRBV15 and TRBJ2-7): DAMVIQNPRYQVTQFGKPVTLSCSQTLNHNVMYWYQQKSSQAPKLLFHYYDKDFNNEADTPDNFQSRRPNTSFCFLDIRSPGLGDTAMYLCATSRGAWQYFGPGTRLTVT.

The chain recombines TRBV7-9 with TRBJ2-7, with 8 bases aligning to TRBD2. Germline V gives CDR1 SEHNR, CDR2 FQNEAQ (reference sequence). V trimming: 3 bases; J trimming: 1 base; junction bases outside the gene matches: 5. The CDR3 sequence is 15 residues long. CDR3 residues: CASSFFSGVSYEQYF. The DNA for the CDR3 is TGTGCCAGCAGCTTTTTTAGCGGGGTTTCCTACGAGCAGTACTTC.

The chain is built from TRBV4-1 and TRBJ2-1; D perhaps matches TRBD2 (5 bases). Deletions cut 5 bases from V and 5 bases from J, with 10 bases between. This CDR3 has 13 amino acids. Germline CDR1 MGHRA, CDR2 YSYEKL. CDR3 in amino acids: CASSFGLNNEQFF. In DNA, the CDR3 is TGCGCCAGCAGCTTCGGACTCAACAATGAGCAGTTCTTC.

This clonotype has only a few counts. The chain joins TRBV10-3 to TRBJ2-7; TRBD1 matches 7 bases. The V gene end was trimmed by 2 bases and the J gene end by 1 base; junction bases not matched to a gene: 2. The length of the CDR3 is 14 residues. The germline gives CDR1 ENHRY, CDR2 SYGVKD. The CDR3 is CAISEGQVSYEQYF. CDR3 DNA: TGTGCCATCAGTGAGGGACAGGTATCCTACGAGCAGTACTTC.

The chain links TRBV28 to TRBJ2-7; 13 bases line up with TRBD2. The length of the CDR3 is 16 residues. After removal of 5 bases from V and 0 bases from J, the junction contained 4 bases not matched to a gene. The germline CDR1 and CDR2 sequences are MDHEN and SYDVKM. CDR3 coding DNA: TGTGCCAGCAGTATGGGACTAGCGGGGATCTCCTACGAGCAGTACTTC. Amino acid sequence: CASSMGLAGISYEQYF. The full variable domain, its missing parts supplied by reference TRBV28 and TRBJ2-7, is DVKVTQSSRYLVKRTGEKVFLECVQDMDHENMFWYRQDPGLGLRLIYFSYDVKMKEKGDIPEGYSVSREKKERFSLILESASTNQTSMYLCASSMGLAGISYEQYFGPGTRLTVT.

The V call is TRBV6-1, the J call TRBJ2-6; D might be TRBD1 or TRBD2, each matching 5 bases. CDR3 size: 17 residues. With 5 bases removed from V and 4 bases from J, the gap between germline ends came to 18 bases. The germline V gene has CDR1 MNHNS and CDR2 SASEGT. The CDR3 here is CASSPPRDGDGANVLTF. In nucleotides, the CDR3 is TGTGCCAGCAGTCCCCCCCGGGACGGGGACGGGGCCAACGTCCTGACTTTC.

This chain uses TRBV5-5 with TRBJ2-7, with TRBD1 identical over 7 bases. Germline CDR1 and CDR2: SGHKS and YYEKEE (reference sequence). The CDR3 loop spans 14 amino acids. Trimming at V came to 3 bases and at J to 6 bases, leaving 9 bases not matched to a gene. The CDR3 DNA follows: TGTGCCAGCAGCTACGAGGGGGCCATTGGCGAGCAGTACTTC. Its protein is CASSYEGAIGEQYF.

CDR3 loop: CASSTRDRAPNEQFF. The CDR3 DNA follows: TGTGCCAGCAGCACTCGGGACAGGGCCCCCAATGAGCAGTTCTTC. The V call is TRBV9, the J call TRBJ2-5, with 9 positions matching TRBD1. The J call may be in error: the DNA end matches TRBJ2-1 better. The CDR3 sequence is 15 residues long. Germline V CDR1 and CDR2: SGDLS, YYNGEE.

The sample holds a few counts of this clonotype. The V gene is TRBV7-9, the J gene TRBJ2-6; a weak D match, TRBD2 (5 bases). The CDR3 extends over 14 amino acids. CDR1 is SEHNR and CDR2 is FQNEAQ in the germline V gene (reference sequence). V lost 6 bases and J 4 bases, leaving 10 bases between the germline ends. CDR3 amino acids: CASRRDSGANVLTF. CDR3 nucleotide sequence: TGTGCCAGCAGGAGGGATTCAGGGGCCAACGTCCTGACTTTC.

This clonotype showed up just a few times. CDR3: CSAEEFNQGAETQYF. CDR3 bases: TGCAGTGCAGAGGAATTTAATCAGGGAGCAGAGACCCAGTACTTC. This rearrangement joins TRBV20-1 to TRBJ2-1; TRBD1 or TRBD2 may be the D gene (5 bases each). The DNA end lines up better with TRBJ2-5; the J call may be wrong. Germline values: CDR1 DFQATT, CDR2 SNEGSKA (reference sequence). This CDR3 has 15 amino acids.

The chain joins TRBV13 to TRBJ1-6; TRBD1 might be the D (6 bases). Deletions cut 3 bases from V and 7 bases from J, with 13 bases between. CDR3 length: 15 residues. Germline assignment: CDR1 PRHDT and CDR2 FYEKMQ (reference sequence). The CDR3 DNA sequence: TGTGCCAGCAGCTTCCAGCAGGGGACAAATTCACCCCTCCACTTT. This encodes CASSFQQGTNSPLHF.

The chain carries TRBV20-1 and TRBJ2-3; 7 bases fit TRBD2. Germline CDR1 is DFQATT and CDR2 is SNEGSKA (reference sequence). V lost 3 bases, J lost 1 base, and 7 bases stayed unmatched. The CDR3 extends over 15 amino acids. CDR3 loop: CSARRPAGRTDTQYF. The CDR3 region has the DNA TGCAGTGCTAGGCGTCCAGCGGGGCGCACAGATACGCAGTATTTT.

CDR3 nucleotide sequence: TGTGCCAGCAGCTTCACTGTAACTAATGAAAAACTGTTTTTT. This translates into CASSFTVTNEKLFF. The V and J genes are TRBV5-5 and TRBJ1-4; unclear D gene. Trimming took off 2 bases at V and 1 base at J, with 6 bases between the two ends. CDR3 size: 14 residues. The germline V gene encodes CDR1 SGHKS and CDR2 YYEKEE (reference sequence).